A single sample gave rise to the 13 T cell receptor beta chains below, sequenced in a study of CD8+ T cells in alopecia areata. Extracted RNA was reverse transcribed into cDNA, the sequencing template. Using immunoSEQ multiplex PCR, the repertoire was profiled, and TCRdb retains in-frame clones only, with some absent. The data hold about 76,000 clones, with around 65% observed a single time. Treatment here: oral pan-JAK inhibitor, 5-10 mg twice daily. Sequencing used CD8+ T cells sorted from blood, obtained at week 24, from a patient treated with tofacitinib. These receptors all stem from a human donor with alopecia areata.

The gene calls are TRBV9 and TRBJ1-3; a possible D gene is TRBD1 (5 bases). Trimming took 0 bases from V and 0 from J, leaving 13 bases between them. CDR1 and CDR2 from the germline V gene are SGDLS and YYNGEE. This CDR3 is built from 17 residues. The CDR3 DNA reads TGTGCCAGCAGCGTAGACGACAGTCCATACTCTGGAAACACCATATATTTT. It codes for CASSVDDSPYSGNTIYF.

The sample holds a few counts of this clone. This sequence joins TRBV5-1 and TRBJ1-4; TRBD1 matches 7 bases. The CDR3 loop spans 14 amino acids. Germline V lookup: CDR1 SGHRS, CDR2 YFSETQ. The trim removed 2 bases at V and 5 bases at J, leaving 3 bases unmatched. The CDR3 is CASSFVGQNEKLFF. CDR3 coding DNA: TGCGCCAGCAGCTTCGTGGGACAGAATGAAAAACTGTTTTTT.

This clone appeared a few times. The V gene is TRBV30, the J gene TRBJ1-1; D not resolved. Trimming stripped 4 bases from V and 4 bases from J, with 10 bases between. The CDR3 has 12 amino acids. Germline-derived CDR1 and CDR2 are GTSNPN and SVGIG (reference sequence). CDR3 amino acids: CAWIPWSTEAFF. The DNA for the CDR3 is TGTGCCTGGATCCCATGGAGCACTGAAGCTTTCTTT. The entire variable domain, with the rest obtained from reference TRBV30 and TRBJ1-1, is as follows: SQTIHQWPATLVQPVGSPLSLECTVEGTSNPNLYWYRQAAGRGLQLLFYSVGIGQISSEVPQNLSASRPQDRQFILSSKKLLLSDSGFYLCAWIPWSTEAFFGQGTRLTVV.

The V gene is TRBV27, the J gene TRBJ2-7; D is undetermined. The CDR3 runs to 13 residues. CDR1 and CDR2 (germline): MNHEY, SMNVEV (reference sequence). V was shortened by 3 bases and J by 0 bases, with 6 bases between the two germline ends. Written as DNA, the CDR3 is TGTGCCAGCAGTTTGGGCCTCTCCTACGAGCAGTACTTC. This sequence encodes CASSLGLSYEQYF.

This chain connects TRBV4-2 to TRBJ2-5; tentatively, D is TRBD2 (6 bases). CDR1 LGHNA and CDR2 YNFKEQ come from the germline V gene. V shed 3 bases and J shed 11 bases, with 16 bases lying between them. CDR3 size: 13 residues. As DNA, the CDR3 is TGTGCCAGCAGCCAGGAGGGAGAGATCCTACAGTACTTC. This sequence encodes CASSQEGEILQYF.

The J gene is TRBJ2-2, the V gene TRBV4-3; the match to TRBD2 covers 7 bases. The CDR3 runs to 18 residues. Trimming took 3 bases from V and 2 from J; bases not matched to a gene: 12. Germline values: CDR1 LGHNA, CDR2 YSLEER. The CDR3 sequence: CASSQRVRDYLNTGELFF. CDR3 DNA: TGCGCCAGCAGCCAGAGAGTCCGGGACTATCTTAACACCGGGGAGCTGTTTTTT.

This chain uses TRBV28 with TRBJ2-3, with D possibly being TRBD1 or TRBD2 (5 bases each). V was trimmed by 8 bases and J by 4 bases, leaving 16 bases between them. This CDR3 is 14 amino acids long. The germline gives CDR1 MDHEN, CDR2 SYDVKM. CDR3 loop: CASGEGKHADTQYF. DNA of the CDR3: TGTGCCAGCGGAGAGGGGAAGCATGCAGATACGCAGTATTTT.

The gene calls are TRBV6-5 and TRBJ2-3; unclear D gene. In germline, CDR1 is MNHEY, CDR2 SVGAGI. V was shortened by 5 bases and J by 2 bases, with 5 bases between the two germline ends. This CDR3 is 12 amino acids long. CDR3 sequence: CASSPNTDTQYF. The CDR3 bases are TGTGCCAGCAGTCCCAACACAGATACGCAGTATTTT.

This chain links TRBV11-2 with TRBJ2-7; D possibly corresponds to TRBD1 (6 bases). Per germline, CDR1 SGHAT and CDR2 FQNNGV. Trimming removed 3 bases from V and 0 bases from J, with 12 bases in between. The CDR3 is 15 amino acids. CDR3 sequence (DNA): TGTGCCAGCAGCTTCTTTGTAGGGGGCTCCTACGAGCAGTACTTC. Protein product: CASSFFVGGSYEQYF.

This clone turned up a few times. This chain uses TRBV27 with TRBJ1-3; D is ambiguous. Trimming cost V 4 bases and J 2 bases, with 12 bases left between them. Germline CDR1 and CDR2: MNHEY and SMNVEV (reference sequence). CDR3 length equals 15 residues. For the CDR3, the DNA is TGTGCCAGCAGTTCGGACGAGACTGCTGGAAACACCATATATTTT. This encodes CASSSDETAGNTIYF.

This chain links TRBV15 with TRBJ2-3, with D possibly TRBD1 on 6 matching bases. V was clipped by 5 bases and J by 4 bases, with 10 bases between them. The CDR3 contains 13 residues. Per germline, CDR1 LNHNV and CDR2 YYDKDF (reference sequence). Here the CDR3 reads CATSQDSSDTQYF. DNA for the CDR3: TGTGCCACCAGCCAGGACAGTTCAGATACGCAGTATTTT.

V and J are TRBV19 and TRBJ2-2, with D perhaps matching TRBD1 or TRBD2 (6 bases each). CDR1 and CDR2 from the germline V gene are LNHDA and SQIVND (reference sequence). This CDR3 has 13 residues. V was trimmed by 5 bases and J by 7 bases, leaving 11 bases between them. The CDR3: CASSSGAVGELFF. In nucleotides, the CDR3 is TGTGCCAGTAGTTCGGGGGCAGTCGGGGAGCTGTTTTTT.

The chain joins TRBV7-9 to TRBJ2-3; perhaps TRBD1 as D (7 bases). This CDR3 region has 17 residues. Germline CDR1 and CDR2: SEHNR and FQNEAQ (reference sequence). Trimming took off 4 bases at V and 0 bases at J, with 17 bases between the two ends. The CDR3 DNA sequence: TGTGCCAGCAGCTCCCGACGCGGGGACAGAAGCACAGATACGCAGTATTTT. Translating gives CASSSRRGDRSTDTQYF.